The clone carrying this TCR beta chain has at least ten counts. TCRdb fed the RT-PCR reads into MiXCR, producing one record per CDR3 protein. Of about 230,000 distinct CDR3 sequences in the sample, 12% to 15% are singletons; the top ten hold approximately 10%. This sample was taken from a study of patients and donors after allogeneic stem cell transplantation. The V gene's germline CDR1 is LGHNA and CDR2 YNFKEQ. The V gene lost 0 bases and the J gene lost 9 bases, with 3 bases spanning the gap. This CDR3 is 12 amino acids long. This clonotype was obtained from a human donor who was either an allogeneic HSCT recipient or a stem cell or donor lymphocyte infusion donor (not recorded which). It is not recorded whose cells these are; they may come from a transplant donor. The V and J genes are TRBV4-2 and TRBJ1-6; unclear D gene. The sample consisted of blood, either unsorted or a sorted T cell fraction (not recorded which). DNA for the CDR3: TGTGCCAGCAGCCAAGATAGTTCACCCCTCCACTTT. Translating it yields CASSQDSSPLHF.